The 13 T cell receptor beta chains below were found in one sample sequenced in a study of CD8 T cells in Susac syndrome. Roughly 0.45 to 1 ug RNA was reverse transcribed with random hexamers. Using its own MiXCR run on the immunoSEQ multiplex PCR reads, TCRdb lists one record per CDR3 protein. The repertoire includes approximately 170,000 distinct CDR3 sequences, 93% of them detected once, and around 0.13% sits in the top ten. The sequenced material came from CD4+ T cells from PBMCs. Receptor source: a human donor in good health.

V gene TRBV24-1 combines with J gene TRBJ1-2; D is uncertain. CDR3 length: 14 residues. Germline values: CDR1 KGHDR, CDR2 SFDVKD. Between the trimmed V and J ends, which lost 8 bases and 8 bases, there was a span of 20 bases. CDR3 residues: CATNLIGLGSGYTF. The CDR3 DNA reads TGTGCCACCAATCTCATCGGGTTGGGGAGCGGCTACACCTTC.

The V call is TRBV29-1, the J call TRBJ2-7; 8 bases are a match to TRBD1. This CDR3 spans 13 amino acids. Germline CDR1 reads SQVTM; CDR2 reads ANQGSEA. Trimming cost V 6 bases and J 4 bases; bases outside gene matches: 8. The DNA of the CDR3 is TGCAGCGTCGCCCAGGGGGCGCGGTACGAGCAGTACTTC. Its protein product is CSVAQGARYEQYF.

This rearrangement joins TRBV2 to TRBJ2-3, with a possible D match to TRBD2 (6 bases). V lost 4 bases to trimming and J lost 7 bases, with 15 bases between them. In germline, CDR1 is SNHLY, CDR2 FYNNEI. The length of the CDR3 is 14 residues. For the CDR3, the DNA is TGTGCCAGCAGTGCCCCTACTAGCCCGTATACGCAGTATTTT. This sequence encodes CASSAPTSPYTQYF.

V usage is TRBV7-9 and J usage is TRBJ1-1; no clear D gene. V was trimmed by 4 bases and J by 4 bases, leaving 10 bases between them. The germline V gene encodes CDR1 SEHNR and CDR2 FQNEAQ (reference sequence). This CDR3 has 13 residues. The CDR3 region is CASSSSSGTEAFF. The CDR3 DNA is TGTGCCAGCAGCTCATCCAGCGGCACTGAAGCTTTCTTT.

The CDR3 DNA is TGCGCCAGCAGCACGGATATCACAGCACCTAACTATGGCTACACCTTC. Its protein is CASSTDITAPNYGYTF. V and J are TRBV5-1 and TRBJ1-2; D remains unclear. V was cut by 4 bases and J by 0 bases, with 16 bases left in between. Per the germline V gene, CDR1 is SGHRS and CDR2 is YFSETQ. This CDR3 has 16 amino acids. The variable domain in full, with the rest retrieved from reference TRBV5-1 and TRBJ1-2, is KAGVTQTPRYLIKTRGQQVTLSCSPISGHRSVSWYQQTPGQGLQFLFEYFSETQRNKGNFPGRFSGRQFSNSRSEMNVSTLELGDSALYLCASSTDITAPNYGYTFGSGTRLTVV.

The sample holds one count of this clonotype. The V and J genes are TRBV7-8 and TRBJ2-5, with 8 bases matching TRBD2. Germline CDR1 and CDR2: SGHVS and FQNEAQ. The ends lost 4 bases at V and 7 bases at J; junction bases unmatched: 11. The CDR3 length is 15 residues. DNA for the CDR3: TGTGCCAGCAGCTGGTCCGGGACTAGTGAAGGGACCCAGTACTTC. Translation: CASSWSGTSEGTQYF.

This clonotype was observed a handful of times. CDR3: CASSLGGASSYNEQFF. In DNA, the CDR3 is TGTGCCAGCAGCTTAGGCGGGGCCAGCTCCTACAATGAGCAGTTCTTC. The chain couples TRBV7-3 to TRBJ2-1; weak D call: TRBD2 (6 bases). Trimming stripped 2 bases from V and 0 bases from J, with 11 bases between. CDR1 and CDR2 (germline): SGHTA, FQGTGA. CDR3 length equals 16 residues.

The V and J genes are TRBV7-3 and TRBJ2-3; possibly TRBD1 for D (6 bases). Looked up from germline, CDR1 is SGHTA and CDR2 is FQGTGA. Trimming shortened V by 4 bases and J by 2 bases, and 10 bases separated the two germline ends. This CDR3 contains 14 residues. CDR3 in amino acids: CASSSGQSTDTQYF. CDR3 sequence (DNA): TGTGCCAGCAGCTCCGGACAGTCCACAGATACGCAGTATTTT.

This chain uses TRBV3-1 with TRBJ2-2; no clear D gene. CDR3 length: 14 amino acids. V lost 4 bases and J 2 bases, leaving 8 bases between the germline ends. Germline V gene sequence: CDR1 LGHDT, CDR2 YNNKEL (reference sequence). The CDR3 nucleotides read TGTGCCAGCAGCCCGGCGGTCAACACCGGGGAGCTGTTTTTT. Protein: CASSPAVNTGELFF.

The chain is built from TRBV12-3 or TRBV12-4 and TRBJ1-2; 8 positions agree with TRBD1. V dropped 5 bases and J dropped 2; count of bases not matched to a gene: 10. This CDR3 comprises 16 residues. CDR3 region: CASSTIPGQVNYGYTF. As DNA, the CDR3 is TGTGCCAGCAGTACGATCCCGGGACAGGTCAACTATGGCTACACCTTC.

V is TRBV5-1 and J is TRBJ1-2; the D gene is possibly TRBD1 (5 bases). CDR1 and CDR2 (germline): SGHRS, YFSETQ. This CDR3 is 13 amino acids long. Trimming left V 4 bases short and J 4 bases short, with 11 bases between. CDR3 nucleotides: TGCGCCAGCAGCGTGGGACGGATCTATGGCTACACCTTC. It yields the protein CASSVGRIYGYTF.

This chain joins TRBV6-5 and TRBJ2-1; possible D gene TRBD1, 5 bases. Trimming removed 2 bases from V and 2 bases from J, with 13 bases in between. The CDR3 has 16 amino acids. Germline CDR1 reads MNHEY; CDR2 reads SVGAGI. CDR3 in amino acids: CASSYRASGTYNEQFF. CDR3 nucleotides: TGTGCCAGCAGTTACCGGGCTTCAGGGACCTACAATGAGCAGTTCTTC.

In nucleotides, the CDR3 is TGTGCCAGCAGCTTGCCCGGACAGGGGGGCTATGGCTACACCTTC. This codes for CASSLPGQGGYGYTF. The chain is built from TRBV5-4 and TRBJ1-2; the match to TRBD1 covers 10 bases. The trim removed 1 base at V and 4 bases at J, leaving 4 bases unmatched. This CDR3 has 15 residues. The germline V gene has CDR1 SGHNT and CDR2 YYREEE (reference sequence). The entire variable domain, with the rest obtained from reference TRBV5-4 and TRBJ1-2, is as follows: ETGVTQSPTHLIKTRGQQVTLRCSSQSGHNTVSWYQQALGQGPQFIFQYYREEENGRGNFPPRFSGLQFPNYSSELNVNALELDDSALYLCASSLPGQGGYGYTFGSGTRLTVV.